This T cell receptor beta chain came from a study of blood T cells in healthy people across ages. Whole-study findings and limits: Estimates drawn from one million T cells were deemed to understate diversity.

Trimming left V 5 bases short and J 1 base short, with 10 bases between. CDR3 size: 13 residues. Germline V gives CDR1 DFQATT, CDR2 SNEGSKA (reference sequence). As to this clonotype: What it binds is not known.

A J-beta primer mix and a sample-barcoded 5' primer were used in a second PCR of roughly 6 to 12 cycles. In TCRdb, the 5' RACE reads were re-called with MiXCR into one record per CDR3 protein. The sample carries 1.5 million to 1.9 million distinct CDR3 sequences, approximately 39% recorded once. The sample taken for sequencing was blood. This TCR came from a woman aged 18-30 years in good health. The chain has TRBV20-1 and TRBJ2-3; the D gene is possibly TRBD2 (5 bases). The CDR3 region has the DNA TGCAGTGCTGGGAGCGGACGCACAGATACGCAGTATTTT. This translates into CSAGSGRTDTQYF.